This passage covers 5 T cell receptor beta chains from one sample sequenced in a study of blood T cell repertoires in COVID-19. TCRdb keeps only in-frame clones here, not all; method: immunoSEQ multiplex PCR. The table has over 150,000 clones, about 73% seen once; the top ten hold around 1.7%. Sequences were obtained from peripheral blood. The receptors were gathered from a man older than 75 with acute or convalescent COVID-19.

The chain joins TRBV30 to TRBJ2-3; D is unclear. The germline V and J ends were trimmed by 4 bases and 4 bases, with 9 bases remaining between them. The germline CDR1 and CDR2 sequences are GTSNPN and SVGIG (reference sequence). The CDR3 runs to 12 residues. CDR3 DNA: TGTGCCTGGACAGCAGACTCAGATACGCAGTATTTT. It is translated as CAWTADSDTQYF.

V is TRBV11-3 and J is TRBJ1-1; D remains unclear. In germline, CDR1 is SGHNT, CDR2 YENEEA. The CDR3 has 14 residues. V was clipped by 5 bases and J by 1 base, with 11 bases between them. This chain's CDR3 is CASSPRGRNTEAFF. The CDR3, as DNA: TGTGCCAGCAGCCCCAGAGGAAGGAACACTGAAGCTTTCTTT.

The chain carries TRBV10-1 and TRBJ2-3; D uncertain. CDR1 and CDR2 from the germline V gene are WNHNN and SYGVQD (reference sequence). Trimming took off 2 bases at V and 2 bases at J, with 8 bases between the two ends. The CDR3 sequence is 14 residues long. CDR3 residues: CASSEAGNTDTQYF. In DNA, the CDR3 is TGCGCCAGCAGTGAGGCCGGTAACACAGATACGCAGTATTTT.

The chain recombines TRBV19 with TRBJ2-5, with 8 bases lining up with TRBD1. Germline values: CDR1 LNHDA, CDR2 SQIVND (reference sequence). The CDR3 sequence is 14 residues long. V was pared by 1 base and J by 5 bases, with 3 bases of the junction left unmatched. The CDR3 DNA reads TGTGCCAGTAGTATAGGGACAGGGAGCGAGACCCAGTACTTC. This codes for CASSIGTGSETQYF.

This clone was seen just once. The chain carries TRBV15 and TRBJ1-1; TRBD1 might be the D (5 bases). CDR3 length: 12 amino acids. V was clipped by 8 bases and J by 1 base, with 8 bases between them. In germline, CDR1 is LNHNV, CDR2 YYDKDF (reference sequence). The CDR3 nucleotides are TGTGCCACCGCTACAGGGAACACTGAAGCTTTCTTT. This codes for CATATGNTEAFF.